These T cell receptor beta chains were read from a single sample in a study of T cell changes during pregnancy in multiple sclerosis. Method: immunoSEQ multiplex PCR; TCRdb's copy keeps in-frame clones and lacks some. The data contain about 79,000 clones, around 95% of them seen just once; the ten biggest clones take up about 0.8%. The starting material was peripheral blood, obtained in the second trimester of pregnancy. The receptors come from a female donor in good health, enrolled as a control in a pregnancy study. CDR3s include the opening cysteine and the closing phenylalanine or tryptophan. Fields, in order: D gene, J gene, clone size, V gene, CDR3 DNA, CDR3 protein. The D gene is left open where the match is weak. Clone size is shown for a subset of rows, as once, few, many or a class of expanded clone.

>TRBD1|TRBJ1-3|-|TRBV2
TGTGCCAGCAGTAACAGGGGGCTGTCTGGAAACACCATATATTTT
CASSNRGLSGNTIYF
>-|TRBJ2-7|-|TRBV2
TGTGCCAGCACCGGGGGAGATATGAGCGAGCAGTACTTC
CASTGGDMSEQYF
>-|TRBJ2-7|once|TRBV4-1
TGCGCCAGCAGCTCCGGGTCCAGGGACTACGAGCAGTACTTC
CASSSGSRDYEQYF
>-|TRBJ2-3|-|TRBV7-2
TGTGCCAGCAGCTTATCCTTGACGGCCCGGGGTACGCAGTATTTT
CASSLSLTARGTQYF
>TRBD2|TRBJ2-7|-|TRBV30
TGTGCCTGGAGTGAAGGACTAGCGCGCGAGCAGTACTTC
CAWSEGLAREQYF
>-|TRBJ1-5|once|TRBV19
TGTGCCAGTAGTATAGGAGTTAATAGCAATCAGCCCCAGCATTTT
CASSIGVNSNQPQHF
>-|TRBJ1-2|few|TRBV2
TGTGCCAGCAGTGTAACATCCTTCAACTATGGCTACACCTTC
CASSVTSFNYGYTF
>TRBD1|TRBJ1-3|-|TRBV10-3
TGTGCCATCAATGACAGGGGACGTGGAAACACCATATATTTT
CAINDRGRGNTIYF
>-|TRBJ1-6|-|TRBV5-1
TGCGCCAGCAGCTCCAACAGTAATTCACCCCTCCACTTT
CASSSNSNSPLHF
>-|TRBJ1-1|-|TRBV5-6
TGTGCCAGCAGCTGGACGTCGGGGGGGACTGAAGCTTTCTTT
CASSWTSGGTEAFF
>TRBD1|TRBJ2-1|-|TRBV7-9
TGTGCCAGCAGTTTAGGACAGGGGGCCTACAATGAGCAGTTCTTC
CASSLGQGAYNEQFF
>-|TRBJ2-4|-|TRBV19
TGTGCCAGTAGTACCTTAACCCGGGGGGACACTGAGGACGGGAAGTACTTC
CASSTLTRGDTEDGKYF
>-|TRBJ1-4|-|TRBV19
TGTGCCAGTAGATATGGTAACTCATATGCAACTAATGAAAAACTGTTTTTT
CASRYGNSYATNEKLFF
>TRBD2|TRBJ2-3|-|TRBV4-1
TGCGCCAGCACCAAGGGACTAGCGGGGGGGCAGCGAACAGATACGCAGTATTTT
CASTKGLAGGQRTDTQYF
>TRBD1|TRBJ2-2|-|TRBV7-2
TGTGCCAGCAGCCCCAGGGGGCGCGGCACCGGGGAGCTGTTTTTT
CASSPRGRGTGELFF
>TRBD2|TRBJ2-1|-|TRBV7-9
TGTGCCAGCAGCACAACGGGGGGGTACAATGAGCAGTTCTTC
CASSTTGGYNEQFF
>TRBD2|TRBJ2-7|few|TRBV6-4
TGTGCCAGCAGTGACGGGACTAGCGCCTACGAGCAGTACTTC
CASSDGTSAYEQYF
>-|TRBJ1-4|-|TRBV19
TGTGCCAGTTCGACAGCCCTTAATGAAAAACTGTTTTTT
CASSTALNEKLFF
>-|TRBJ2-7|-|TRBV30
TGTGCCTGGAGCCCGGACAGAAACGAGCAGTACTTC
CAWSPDRNEQYF
>-|TRBJ2-7|-|TRBV12-5
TGTGCTAGTGGTTTGGAGAGCTACGAGCAGTACTTC
CASGLESYEQYF
>TRBD2|TRBJ2-7|-|TRBV6-6
TGTGCCAGCAGCCTAACCGCGGGGGGGCCTAACGAGCAGTACTTC
CASSLTAGGPNEQYF
>-|TRBJ1-1|-|TRBV13
TGTGCCAGCAGCTTACAACGGTGGGGGGAGGTAATCGATGAAGCTTTCTTT
CASSLQRWGEVIDEAFF
>-|TRBJ2-7|-|TRBV7-6
TGTGCCAGCAGCTTGGAGGGGAACGAGCAGTACTTC
CASSLEGNEQYF
>-|TRBJ1-2|-|TRBV7-9
TGTGCCAGCAGCTTAAACCAGGGGATTGTGTACACCTTC
CASSLNQGIVYTF
>-|TRBJ1-3|-|TRBV19
TGTGCCAGTAGTAATCAGGGACCTGCGGGGGGAAACACCATATATTTT
CASSNQGPAGGNTIYF
>TRBD1|TRBJ2-7|-|TRBV5-6
TGTGCCAGCAGCTTGGGACAGGGACCACGGGAGCAGTACTTC
CASSLGQGPREQYF
>-|TRBJ2-2|-|TRBV7-2
TGTGCCAGCAGCCCACGGAGGCAACAGAACACCGGGGAGCTGTTTTTT
CASSPRRQQNTGELFF
>-|TRBJ1-1|once|TRBV6-5
TGTGCCAGCAGTGGACAGTTGAACACTGAAGCTTTCTTT
CASSGQLNTEAFF
>TRBD1|TRBJ2-5|once|TRBV9
TGTGCCAGCAGCCCCCACAGGGGGGTGTACCAAGAGACCCAGTACTTC
CASSPHRGVYQETQYF
>TRBD1|TRBJ1-1|-|TRBV14
TGTGCCAGCAGCCAAGAAGGTTGGGGGACAGCGAACACTGAAGCTTTCTTT
CASSQEGWGTANTEAFF
>-|TRBJ1-2|once|TRBV18
TGTGCCAGCTCACCATCCGAGGTAGATGGCTACACCTTC
CASSPSEVDGYTF
>-|TRBJ1-1|-|TRBV19
TGTGCCAGTAGTAACAGGGCGAACACTGAAGCTTTCTTT
CASSNRANTEAFF
>TRBD1|TRBJ1-3|-|TRBV18
TGTGCCAGCTCACCCCGCACGACAGGGTACGGAAACACCATATATTTT
CASSPRTTGYGNTIYF
>-|TRBJ2-7|-|TRBV7-8
TGTGCCAGCAGCCGGACAGCTTACGAGCAGTACTTC
CASSRTAYEQYF
>TRBD1|TRBJ1-1|few|TRBV4-3
TGCGCCAGCAGCCAAGAGGGACAGGGGTTCACTGAAGCTTTCTTT
CASSQEGQGFTEAFF
>-|TRBJ1-2|-|TRBV6-5
TGTGCCAGCAGAGCCGACGGAGGCTATGGCTACACCTTC
CASRADGGYGYTF
>-|TRBJ1-2|-|TRBV18
TGTGCCAGCTCACCACCGGGGGCCTATGGCTACACCTTC
CASSPPGAYGYTF
>TRBD1|TRBJ1-2|-|TRBV5-4
TGTGCCAGCAGCTCGGTAAGGACAGGGGTTGTTGGTAACTATGGCTACACCTTC
CASSSVRTGVVGNYGYTF
>-|TRBJ2-2|-|TRBV7-9
TGTGCCAGCAGCTTCGGTAGCGCCGGGGAGCTGTTTTTT
CASSFGSAGELFF
>TRBD1|TRBJ2-3|once|TRBV7-8
TGTGCCAGCAGCTCAGGTCCCGGGACAGGGTCAGATACGCAGTATTTT
CASSSGPGTGSDTQYF